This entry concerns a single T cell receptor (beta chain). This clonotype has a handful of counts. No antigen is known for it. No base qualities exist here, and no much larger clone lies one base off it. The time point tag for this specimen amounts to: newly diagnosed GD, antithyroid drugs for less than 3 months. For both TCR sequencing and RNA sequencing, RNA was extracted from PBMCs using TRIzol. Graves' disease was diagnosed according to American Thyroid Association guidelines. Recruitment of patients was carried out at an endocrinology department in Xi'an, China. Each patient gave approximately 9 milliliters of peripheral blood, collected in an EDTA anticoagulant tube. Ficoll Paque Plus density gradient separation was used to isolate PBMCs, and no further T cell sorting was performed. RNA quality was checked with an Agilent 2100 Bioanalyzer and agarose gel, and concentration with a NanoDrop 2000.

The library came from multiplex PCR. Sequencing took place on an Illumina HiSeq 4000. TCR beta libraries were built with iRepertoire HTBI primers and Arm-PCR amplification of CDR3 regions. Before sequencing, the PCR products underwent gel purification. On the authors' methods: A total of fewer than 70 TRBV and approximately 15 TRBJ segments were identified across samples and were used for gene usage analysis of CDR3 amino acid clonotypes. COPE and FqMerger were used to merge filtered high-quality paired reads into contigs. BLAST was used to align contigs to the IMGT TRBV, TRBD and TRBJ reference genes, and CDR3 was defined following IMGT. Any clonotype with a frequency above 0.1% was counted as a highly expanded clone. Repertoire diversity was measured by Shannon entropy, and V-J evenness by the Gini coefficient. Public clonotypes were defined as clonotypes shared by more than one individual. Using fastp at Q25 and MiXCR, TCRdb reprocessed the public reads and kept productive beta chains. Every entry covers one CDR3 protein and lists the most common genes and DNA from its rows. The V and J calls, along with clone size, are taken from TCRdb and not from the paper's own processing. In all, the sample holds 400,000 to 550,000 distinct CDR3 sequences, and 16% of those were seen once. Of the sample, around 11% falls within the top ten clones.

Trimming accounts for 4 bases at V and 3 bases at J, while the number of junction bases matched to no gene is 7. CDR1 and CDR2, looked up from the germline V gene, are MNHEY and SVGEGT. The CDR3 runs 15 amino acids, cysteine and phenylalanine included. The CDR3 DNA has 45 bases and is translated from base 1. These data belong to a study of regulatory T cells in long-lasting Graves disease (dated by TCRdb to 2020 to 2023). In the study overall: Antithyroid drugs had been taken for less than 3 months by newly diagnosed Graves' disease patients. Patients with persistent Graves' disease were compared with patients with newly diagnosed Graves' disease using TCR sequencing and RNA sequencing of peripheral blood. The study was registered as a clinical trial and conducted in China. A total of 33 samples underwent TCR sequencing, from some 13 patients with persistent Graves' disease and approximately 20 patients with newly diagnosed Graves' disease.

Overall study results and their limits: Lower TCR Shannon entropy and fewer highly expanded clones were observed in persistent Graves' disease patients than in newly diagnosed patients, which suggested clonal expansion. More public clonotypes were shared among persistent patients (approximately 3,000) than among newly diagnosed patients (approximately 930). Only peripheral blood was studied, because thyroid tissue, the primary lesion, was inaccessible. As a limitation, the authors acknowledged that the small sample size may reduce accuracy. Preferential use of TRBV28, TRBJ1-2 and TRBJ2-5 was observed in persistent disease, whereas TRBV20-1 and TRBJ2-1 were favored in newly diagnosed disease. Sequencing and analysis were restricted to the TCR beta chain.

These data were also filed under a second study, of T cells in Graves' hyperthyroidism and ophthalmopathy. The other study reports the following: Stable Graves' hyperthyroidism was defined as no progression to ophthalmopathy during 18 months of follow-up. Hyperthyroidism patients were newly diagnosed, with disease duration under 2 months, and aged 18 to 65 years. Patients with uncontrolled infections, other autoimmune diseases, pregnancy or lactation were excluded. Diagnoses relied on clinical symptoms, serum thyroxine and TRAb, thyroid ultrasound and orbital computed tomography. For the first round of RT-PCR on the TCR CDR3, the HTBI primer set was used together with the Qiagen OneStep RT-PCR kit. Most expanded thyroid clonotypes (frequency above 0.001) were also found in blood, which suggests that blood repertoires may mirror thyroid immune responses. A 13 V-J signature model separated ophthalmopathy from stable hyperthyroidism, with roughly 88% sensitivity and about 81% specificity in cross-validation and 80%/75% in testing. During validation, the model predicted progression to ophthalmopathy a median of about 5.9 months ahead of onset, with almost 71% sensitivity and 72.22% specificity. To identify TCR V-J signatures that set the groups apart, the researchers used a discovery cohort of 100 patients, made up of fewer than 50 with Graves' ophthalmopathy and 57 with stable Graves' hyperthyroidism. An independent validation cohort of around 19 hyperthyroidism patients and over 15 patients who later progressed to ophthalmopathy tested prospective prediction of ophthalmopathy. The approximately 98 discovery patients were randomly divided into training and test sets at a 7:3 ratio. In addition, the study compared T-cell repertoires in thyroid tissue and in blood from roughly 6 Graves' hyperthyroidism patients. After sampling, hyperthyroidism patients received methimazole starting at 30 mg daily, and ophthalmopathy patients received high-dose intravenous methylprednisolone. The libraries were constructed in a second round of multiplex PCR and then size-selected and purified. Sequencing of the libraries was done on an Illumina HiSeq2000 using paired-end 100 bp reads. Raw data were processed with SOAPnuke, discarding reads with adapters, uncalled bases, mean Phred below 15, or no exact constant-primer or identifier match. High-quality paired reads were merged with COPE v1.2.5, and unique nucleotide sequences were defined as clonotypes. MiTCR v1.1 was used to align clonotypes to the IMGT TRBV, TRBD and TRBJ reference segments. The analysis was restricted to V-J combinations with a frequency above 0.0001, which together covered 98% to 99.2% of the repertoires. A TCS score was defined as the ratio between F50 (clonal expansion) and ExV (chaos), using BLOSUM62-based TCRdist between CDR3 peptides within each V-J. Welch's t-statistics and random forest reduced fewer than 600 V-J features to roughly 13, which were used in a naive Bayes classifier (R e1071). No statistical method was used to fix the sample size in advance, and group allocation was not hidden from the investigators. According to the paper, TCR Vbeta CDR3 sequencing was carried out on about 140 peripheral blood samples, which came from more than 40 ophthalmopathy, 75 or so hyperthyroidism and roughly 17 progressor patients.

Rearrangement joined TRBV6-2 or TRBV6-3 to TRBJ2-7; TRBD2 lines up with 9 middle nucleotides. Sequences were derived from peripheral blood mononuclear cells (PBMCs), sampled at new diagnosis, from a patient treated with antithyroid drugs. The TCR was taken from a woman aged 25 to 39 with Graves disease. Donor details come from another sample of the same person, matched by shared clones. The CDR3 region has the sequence CASSSQRLAVYEQYF. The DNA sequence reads TGTGCCAGCAGTTCACAGCGACTAGCGGTCTACGAGCAGTACTTC.